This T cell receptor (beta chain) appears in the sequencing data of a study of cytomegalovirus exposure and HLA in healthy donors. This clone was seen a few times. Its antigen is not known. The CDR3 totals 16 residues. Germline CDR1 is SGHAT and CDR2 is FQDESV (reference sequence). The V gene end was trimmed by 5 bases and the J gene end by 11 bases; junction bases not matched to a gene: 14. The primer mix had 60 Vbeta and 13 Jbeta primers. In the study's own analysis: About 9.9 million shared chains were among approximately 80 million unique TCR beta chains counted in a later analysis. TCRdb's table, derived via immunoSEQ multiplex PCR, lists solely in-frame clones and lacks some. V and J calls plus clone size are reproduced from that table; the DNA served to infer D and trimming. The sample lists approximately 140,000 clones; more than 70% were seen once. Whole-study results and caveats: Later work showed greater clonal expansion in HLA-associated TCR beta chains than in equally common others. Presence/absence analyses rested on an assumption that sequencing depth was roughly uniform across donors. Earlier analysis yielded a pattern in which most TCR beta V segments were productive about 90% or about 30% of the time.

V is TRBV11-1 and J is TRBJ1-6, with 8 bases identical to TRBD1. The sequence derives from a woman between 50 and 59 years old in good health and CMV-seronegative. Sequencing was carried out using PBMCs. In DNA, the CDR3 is TGTGCCAGCAGCAAGGGGCCAGACAGGGGAGCGACACCCCTCCACTTT. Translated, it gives CASSKGPDRGATPLHF.